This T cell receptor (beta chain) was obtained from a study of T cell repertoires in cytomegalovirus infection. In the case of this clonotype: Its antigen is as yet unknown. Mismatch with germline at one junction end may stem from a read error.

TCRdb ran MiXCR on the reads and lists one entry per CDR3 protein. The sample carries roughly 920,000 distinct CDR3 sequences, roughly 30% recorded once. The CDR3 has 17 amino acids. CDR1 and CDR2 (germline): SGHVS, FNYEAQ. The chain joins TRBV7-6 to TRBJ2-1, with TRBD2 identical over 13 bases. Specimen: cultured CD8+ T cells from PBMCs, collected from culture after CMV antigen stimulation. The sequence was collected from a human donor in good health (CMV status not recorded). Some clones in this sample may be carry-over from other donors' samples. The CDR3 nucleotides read TGTGTCAGCAGCTTAGGACTAGCGGGGGTGGCCTACAATGAGCAGTTCTTC. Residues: CVSSLGLAGVAYNEQFF.